Sequencing of this TCR beta chain was carried out in a study of blood T cell repertoires in COVID-19. Sequencing used immunoSEQ multiplex PCR; TCRdb keeps in-frame clones, though not all of them. Here the sample spans around 230,000 clones, roughly 80% being singletons. This CDR3 spans 14 amino acids. V dropped 6 bases and J dropped 3 bases, with 15 bases sitting between them. CDR1 and CDR2 (germline): KGHSH, LQKENI. Sequenced input: peripheral blood. The sequence was obtained from a woman aged 80 or over with acute or convalescent COVID-19. The chain is built from TRBV18 and TRBJ2-7, with TRBD1 as a possible D gene (5 bases). The CDR3 nucleotides are TGTGCCAGCTCCACCTCCAGGACACACTACGAGCAGTACTTC. Protein product: CASSTSRTHYEQYF.